This T cell receptor beta chain is drawn from a study of coeliac disease (dated by TCRdb to between 2022 and 2023). Describing the broader study: Coeliac patients were classed as newly diagnosed active disease, refractory coeliac disease type I, or disease controlled by a gluten-free diet. High-resolution HLA typing was unavailable, so biased TRBV7-2 usage was queried as a proof of principle. Next-generation sequencing of rearranged TRB and TRG CDR3 regions was used on small intestinal lymphocyte fractions taken from coeliac and non-coeliac patients. The goal was to describe the TR repertoires of small intestinal T cells in active coeliac disease, in refractory type I coeliac disease, and in coeliac disease treated with a gluten-free diet. A total of approximately 30 patients were included in the full study, of whom some 22 had serologically confirmed coeliac disease and 8 were controls with non-small intestinal disorders. TRB sequencing was successfully performed on samples from around 27 subjects, among which 24 paired bulk unsorted intraepithelial and lamina propria cell samples were included.

General findings and caveats noted by the study authors: Published gliadin-specific TRB sequences were detected in about 55% of the 18 coeliac lamina propria samples but in only 1 of 6 controls. High-purity fractions were not obtained when intraepithelial cells were separated from lamina propria cells, so cross-contamination between compartments was possible. Lower clonality than in controls was observed in the TRB and TRG repertoires of active coeliac intraepithelial and lamina propria samples, suggesting that diverse T cells were recruited. TRB repertoires were largely private; most amino acid sequences were unique to one sample, and V-gene usage did not differ significantly by disease group. In the authors' view, the approach was unsuitable for unbiased detection of gliadin-specific T cells, since gliadin-specific T cells are scarce and rarely shared between patients.

The method was the immunoSEQ multiplex PCR assay. Using reverse primers that targeted J gene segments together with forward primers that targeted V gene segments, the TR loci were amplified in a multiplexed PCR. Amplified CDR3 regions were sequenced on the Illumina HiSeq System. The source study handled its data this way. Closely related reads were merged with a nearest-neighbour algorithm so that PCR and sequencing errors were removed and data were collapsed into unique sequences. Each repertoire was summarised by clonality and by T cell density, with T cell density defined as TR molecules per amount of genomic DNA input. CDR3 amino acid sequences present in at least 80% of unsorted samples were defined as public TRs, and these public TRs were then tested for differential abundance between coeliac and control samples. Every lamina propria sample was checked against a list of some 220 published gliadin-specific TRB sequences. Kruskal-Wallis tests followed by Dunn post-tests were used to test for differences in clonality and density between disease groups. Entries here come from immuneACCESS through TCRdb and include only in-frame sequences with V and J called. Some clones fail to appear in such tables; in the studies checked, an unresolved V gene covers under half of the shortfall, and the cause of the remainder is unknown. That table supplies the V and J calls and clone size; D and trimming were determined from the DNA. The sample data list over a thousand clones, and about 87% of these were observed just once. Approximately 3% of the sample is in the top ten clones.

The CDR3, cysteine through phenylalanine, is 14 amino acids long. CDR3 DNA only is kept here, 42 bases in frame from base 1. In the germline V gene, CDR1 corresponds to MNHEY and CDR2 to SVGAGI. V lost 6 bases and J lost 0 bases; the stretch between them is 11 bases long. A few counts support this clone. The antigen this receptor binds is unknown. No clone much larger than this one lies a single base away; base qualities are absent. Cells were frozen in aliquots of over 450,000 in DMSO/FBS in liquid nitrogen, and a single aliquot from each fraction was used for sequencing. All 30 or so patients in the study underwent endoscopy and small intestinal biopsy. To release lamina propria cells, the biopsy tissue left over after intraepithelial cell isolation was digested with collagenase. The Qiagen DNeasy blood extraction kit was used to extract genomic DNA from the frozen unsorted cell fractions.

The sample taken for sequencing was lymphocytes from the gut lamina propria. Taken with the paper, the label for cell subset or site translates to: lamina propria cell (LPC) fraction of small intestinal biopsy. The receptor was isolated from a woman aged 18 to 35 with active celiac disease. The sequence joins TRBV6-5 to TRBJ1-1; TRBD1 is a weak D gene call, 5 bases matching. The DNA sequence is TGTGCCAGCAGAGACGGGGGGATGAACACTGAAGCTTTCTTT. Translated, this gives CASRDGGMNTEAFF.